This TCR beta chain was identified during a study of shared clonotypes between healthy human individuals. Study background: A couple of women and a few men aged 18 to 49 made up the donors.

Clones were sequenced by immunoSEQ multiplex PCR, and TCRdb holds only the in-frame ones, with some missing. Of 700,000 to 950,000 clones in the sample, around 96% are singletons; the top ten hold under 0.25%. Turning to this clone: Its specificity is unknown.

CDR3 length: 17 residues. Trimming shortened V by 6 bases and J by 7 bases, and 25 bases separated the two germline ends. In germline, CDR1 is SGHAT, CDR2 FQNNGV. Study results and caveats: Memory subsets generally showed lower estimated richness than naive subsets. Clonotypes not shared had lower generation probabilities than those common to all four donors.

As defined, naive CD8 cells were CD45RO-negative and positively selected for CCR7, with terminally differentiated effector memory CD45RA+ cells excluded. The receptor was isolated from a man younger than 45 in good health. The genes are TRBV11-2 and TRBJ1-3, with TRBD1 as a possible D gene (5 bases). The sequenced material came from naive CD8+ T cells sorted from blood. The CDR3 region has the DNA TGTGCCAGCAGAACCCCGGGCGGAGGGGACCTAAGGAACACCATATATTTT. Translated, it gives CASRTPGGGDLRNTIYF.